Following are 5 T cell receptor beta chains from one sample sequenced in a study of metastatic and nonmetastatic thyroid tumors. Thyroid surgery was performed in patients who had received no treatment beforehand. Through MiXCR, TCRdb re-clonotyped the PCR reads. This repertoire shows 80,000 to 85,000 clones, under 15% found once; its top ten account for around 8.8%. The sequenced sample consisted of tumor tissue. These receptors all stem from a female donor with papillary thyroid cancer or a benign thyroid nodule (not recorded which). Some clones in this sample may be carry-over from other donors' samples.

Ten or more counts support this clone. The chain carries TRBV2 and TRBJ1-3; tentatively, D is TRBD1 (5 bases). Germline CDR1 SNHLY, CDR2 FYNNEI. Trimming left V 7 bases short and J 0 bases short, with 19 bases between. The CDR3 loop spans 17 amino acids. This CDR3 is CASIRGLGTLSGNTIYF. CDR3 nucleotides: TGTGCCAGCATTAGAGGGTTGGGGACCCTCTCTGGAAACACCATATATTTT.

Concerning this clone: At one end the junction does not follow the germline gene, possibly because of a read error. The CDR3 is CASSLGTGAGSSLHF. The CDR3 bases are TGCGCCAGCAGCTTGGGCACAGGAGCAGGTTCATCCCTCCACTTT. The chain has TRBV5-1 and TRBJ1-6; D perhaps matches TRBD1 (5 bases). Germline lookup yields CDR1 SGHRS and CDR2 YFSETQ. The CDR3 spans 15 residues.

There are many counts of this clone. The rearrangement joins TRBV10-1 to TRBJ1-1; D possibly corresponds to TRBD1 (5 bases). V was trimmed by 4 bases and J by 11 bases, leaving 17 bases between them. CDR3 length equals 13 residues. Germline CDR1 reads WNHNN; CDR2 reads SYGVQD (reference sequence). The CDR3 sequence: CASSAPGQGEAFF. DNA for the CDR3: TGCGCCAGCAGTGCACCAGGGCAGGGAGAGGCTTTCTTT.

This clone has ten or more counts. The J gene is TRBJ1-1, the V gene TRBV12-3 or TRBV12-4, with a possible D match to TRBD1 (5 bases). The V gene lost 6 bases and the J gene lost 1 base, with 9 bases spanning the gap. CDR3 length: 13 amino acids. The CDR3, as DNA: TGTGCCAGCAGGCCAGGGAGGAACACTGAAGCTTTCTTT. Its translation is CASRPGRNTEAFF.

The table lists this clone with many counts. The chain has TRBV28 and TRBJ2-7; 10 bases match TRBD1. This CDR3 contains 15 residues. Germline-derived CDR1 and CDR2 are MDHEN and SYDVKM. With V trimmed by 3 bases and J by 6 bases, 8 bases remained unmatched. The CDR3: CASSFAGTGVLEQYF. Here the CDR3 DNA reads TGTGCCAGCAGTTTTGCAGGGACAGGGGTTCTCGAGCAGTACTTC.